The 25 T cell receptor beta chains in this list originate from one sample, sequenced in a study of cytomegalovirus exposure and HLA in healthy donors. The PCR employed 60 Vbeta primers together with 13 Jbeta primers. TCRdb's copy holds only in-frame clones and misses some; the assay was immunoSEQ multiplex PCR. The sample includes 180,000 or so clones, less than 90% of them seen just once. Sequenced input: PBMCs. All receptors come from a girl aged 10 to 17 in good health and CMV-seropositive.

As to this clone: Other DNA sequences in the sample encode the same CDR3. The V call is TRBV6-5, the J call TRBJ2-7; 9 bases fit TRBD2. Looked up from germline, CDR1 is MNHEY and CDR2 is SVGAGI. This CDR3 spans 14 amino acids. The V segment lost 2 bases and the J segment 1 base; nucleotides outside the gene matches: 0. This chain's CDR3 is CASSYAGGSYEQYF. DNA for the CDR3: TGTGCCAGCAGTTACGCGGGAGGGTCCTACGAGCAGTACTTC.

This clone has more than one count but fewer than ten. The chain links TRBV7-9 to TRBJ1-1; 7 nucleotides align to TRBD1. V dropped 5 bases and J dropped 12; count of bases not matched to a gene: 6. CDR1 and CDR2 from the germline V gene are SEHNR and FQNEAQ (reference sequence). CDR3 size: 11 residues. The CDR3 sequence: CASSRDRDPFF. DNA of the CDR3: TGTGCCAGCAGCCGTGACAGGGATCCTTTCTTT.

The rearrangement joins TRBV7-9 to TRBJ2-1, with TRBD2 identical over 7 bases. J gave up 4 bases and V 5 bases, and 11 bases lay outside the gene matches. The CDR3 contains 16 residues. The germline CDR1 and CDR2 sequences are SEHNR and FQNEAQ (reference sequence). The CDR3 region is CASSPKSQRGYNEQFF. The CDR3 DNA follows: TGTGCCAGCAGCCCGAAGTCCCAGCGGGGTTACAATGAGCAGTTCTTC.

The chain combines TRBV19 with TRBJ2-7; 7 positions agree with TRBD2. Germline assignment: CDR1 LNHDA and CDR2 SQIVND (reference sequence). The J segment lost 4 bases and the V segment lost 5 bases, leaving 11 bases of the junction unmatched. CDR3 length: 15 residues. CDR3 sequence: CASSSSQAGTYEQYF. The CDR3 DNA follows: TGTGCCAGTAGTTCGAGCCAAGCGGGGACTTACGAGCAGTACTTC. Looking up the rest from reference TRBV19 and TRBJ2-7 gives the full variable domain: DGGITQSPKYLFRKEGQNVTLSCEQNLNHDAMYWYRQDPGQGLRLIYYSQIVNDFQKGDIAEGYSVSREKKESFPLTVTSAQKNPTAFYLCASSSSQAGTYEQYFGPGTRLTVT.

This rearrangement joins TRBV11-2 to TRBJ2-2, with 7 bases that match TRBD2. This CDR3 is 17 amino acids long. Germline CDR1 SGHAT, CDR2 FQNNGV. V trimming: 2 bases; J trimming: 0 bases; junction bases outside the gene matches: 6. CDR3 amino acids: CASSLSGGKSNTGELFF. The CDR3 DNA follows: TGTGCCAGCAGCTTATCCGGGGGGAAGTCGAACACCGGGGAGCTGTTTTTT.

This chain joins TRBV4-1 and TRBJ2-7; TRBD1 aligns across 7 bases. Germline V lookup: CDR1 MGHRA, CDR2 YSYEKL. With V trimmed by 0 bases and J by 0 bases, 8 bases remained unmatched. The CDR3 is 17 residues long. CDR3 in amino acids: CASSQEPMTGFSYEQYF. CDR3 DNA sequence: TGCGCCAGCAGCCAAGAGCCTATGACAGGGTTCTCCTACGAGCAGTACTTC.

The count of this clone is one. This chain joins TRBV5-1 and TRBJ2-2, with TRBD1 identical over 7 bases. Germline loops: CDR1 SGHRS, CDR2 YFSETQ. V lost 3 bases and J lost 7; bases outside the gene matches: 6. CDR3 length equals 14 residues. The CDR3 nucleotides are TGCGCCAGCAGCTCCGACAGGGTTAGCGGGGAGCTGTTTTTT. Protein product: CASSSDRVSGELFF. The full variable domain, its missing parts supplied by reference TRBV5-1 and TRBJ2-2, is KAGVTQTPRYLIKTRGQQVTLSCSPISGHRSVSWYQQTPGQGLQFLFEYFSETQRNKGNFPGRFSGRQFSNSRSEMNVSTLELGDSALYLCASSSDRVSGELFFGEGSRLTVL.

The chain recombines TRBV5-1 with TRBJ2-7, with D possibly matching TRBD1 (6 bases). The V gene lost 4 bases and the J gene lost 5 bases, with 13 bases spanning the gap. CDR3 length: 13 amino acids. The germline gives CDR1 SGHRS, CDR2 YFSETQ. The CDR3 region is CASSGQGLNEQYF. The CDR3 nucleotides are TGCGCCAGCAGCGGGCAGGGGCTAAACGAGCAGTACTTC.

The chain combines TRBV7-2 with TRBJ2-2, with 7 bases identical to TRBD2. Trimming at V came to 1 base and at J to 9 bases, leaving 14 bases not matched to a gene. CDR1 and CDR2 (germline): SGHTA, FQGNSA. The CDR3 has 17 amino acids. In DNA form, the CDR3 reads TGTGCCAGCAGCTTAGTGGCTAGCGGCCCTATTAGAAGGGAGCTGTTTTTT. Its translation: CASSLVASGPIRRELFF.

The chain joins TRBV5-1 to TRBJ2-1; 7 positions agree with TRBD2. The CDR3 runs to 12 residues. Losses at the gene ends were 5 bases for V and 9 bases for J; bases not matched to a gene: 5. Germline loops: CDR1 SGHRS, CDR2 YFSETQ. The CDR3 nucleotides read TGCGCCAGCAGTCTAGCGGAGACTGAGCAGTTCTTC. Translated, it gives CASSLAETEQFF.

The chain combines TRBV27 with TRBJ2-3; D is perhaps TRBD1 (5 bases). This CDR3 comprises 13 residues. Germline V lookup: CDR1 MNHEY, CDR2 SMNVEV (reference sequence). V gave up 4 bases and J gave up 6 bases, with 11 bases separating them. The DNA for the CDR3 is TGTGCCAGCAGTTGGACAAAGTCCGATACGCAGTATTTT. Translated: CASSWTKSDTQYF.

The CDR3 protein is CASSLGLGSYNEQFF. For the CDR3, the DNA is TGTGCCAGCAGCCTTGGACTAGGCTCCTACAATGAGCAGTTCTTC. The V and J genes are TRBV16 and TRBJ2-1; 7 positions match TRBD2. Trimming took 4 bases from V and 0 from J; bases not matched to a gene: 3. CDR3 length: 15 amino acids. Germline CDR1 and CDR2: KGHSY and FQNENV.

This chain connects TRBV18 to TRBJ2-2; 7 bases match TRBD2. J lost 4 bases, V lost 2 bases, and 4 bases had no gene match. This CDR3 has 15 amino acids. CDR1 and CDR2 (germline): KGHSH, LQKENI. The CDR3 nucleotides read TGTGCCAGCTCACCAGGCGGGAGAAGCACCGGGGAGCTGTTTTTT. This gives the protein CASSPGGRSTGELFF.

The chain is built from TRBV7-8 and TRBJ1-4; D call uncertain. Trimming stripped 7 bases from V and 0 bases from J, with 9 bases between. From germline, CDR1 is SGHVS and CDR2 FQNEAQ. This CDR3 has 14 amino acids. CDR3: CASTSGTTNEKLFF. DNA for the CDR3: TGTGCCAGCACCTCCGGGACAACTAATGAAAAACTGTTTTTT.

The chain combines TRBV5-4 with TRBJ1-1; 7 bases agree with TRBD1. Germline assignment: CDR1 SGHNT and CDR2 YYREEE (reference sequence). Trimming took 7 bases from V and 1 from J; bases not matched to a gene: 7. The CDR3 spans 14 residues. The CDR3 bases are TGTGCCAGCGAAACCGGGACAGAGAACACTGAAGCTTTCTTT. It translates to CASETGTENTEAFF.

The count of this clone is one. The rearrangement uses TRBV6-5 and TRBJ2-1, with TRBD2 matching over 15 bases. V lost 8 bases and J lost 6; bases outside the gene matches: 5. The CDR3 extends over 15 amino acids. Germline-derived CDR1 and CDR2 are MNHEY and SVGAGI. CDR3 protein: CASGKGLAGGNEQFF. CDR3 bases: TGTGCCAGCGGTAAGGGACTAGCGGGAGGCAATGAGCAGTTCTTC.

V and J are TRBV5-1 and TRBJ2-2; possible D gene TRBD1, 5 bases. Germline V gene sequence: CDR1 SGHRS, CDR2 YFSETQ. Trimming pared 1 base from V and 1 base from J, leaving 5 bases between. The CDR3 spans 14 residues. The CDR3 sequence is CASSLQGNTGELFF. The CDR3, as DNA: TGCGCCAGCAGCTTGCAGGGGAACACCGGGGAGCTGTTTTTT.

The chain joins TRBV10-1 to TRBJ2-1; 11 positions agree with TRBD1. The CDR3 covers 16 residues. CDR1 and CDR2 from the germline V gene are WNHNN and SYGVQD (reference sequence). V was clipped by 3 bases and J by 6 bases; unmatched bases: 7. The CDR3 nucleotides read TGCGCCAGCAGTGACCACGGGACAGGGGGGATCAATGAGCAGTTCTTC. It translates to CASSDHGTGGINEQFF.

The chain couples TRBV5-1 to TRBJ2-1; 9 bases align to TRBD2. CDR3 size: 17 residues. Per germline, CDR1 SGHRS and CDR2 YFSETQ. The V and J ends lost 4 bases and 4 bases, in that order; junction bases with no gene match: 12. CDR3 nucleotides: TGCGCCAGCAGCCTCACGCCGACTAGCGGAGCGTACAATGAGCAGTTCTTC. It yields the protein CASSLTPTSGAYNEQFF.

The table lists this clone with a few counts. This rearrangement joins TRBV7-9 to TRBJ2-5; 8 positions match TRBD1. Germline V CDR1 and CDR2: SEHNR, FQNEAQ (reference sequence). V gave up 5 bases and J gave up 4 bases; unmatched junction bases: 12. There are 16 residues in the CDR3. The CDR3 DNA is TGTGCCAGCAGCCCCATGGACAGGGTATTCGTAGAGACCCAGTACTTC. It encodes CASSPMDRVFVETQYF. Based on the CDR3 plus reference TRBV7-9 and TRBJ2-5, the full variable domain is DTGVSQNPRHKITKRGQNVTFRCDPISEHNRLYWYRQTLGQGPEFLTYFQNEAQLEKSRLLSDRFSAERPKGSFSTLEIQRTEQGDSAMYLCASSPMDRVFVETQYFGPGTRLLVL.

In this sample, this clone turned up once. V and J are TRBV13 and TRBJ2-3; 7 bases fit TRBD2. V trimming: 2 bases; J trimming: 1 base; junction bases outside the gene matches: 9. The CDR3 loop spans 17 amino acids. The germline CDR1 and CDR2 sequences are PRHDT and FYEKMQ (reference sequence). CDR3: CASSLYWASGRTDTQYF. The CDR3 DNA reads as TGTGCCAGCAGCTTATATTGGGCTAGCGGACGCACAGATACGCAGTATTTT. The variable domain in full, with the rest retrieved from reference TRBV13 and TRBJ2-3, is AAGVIQSPRHLIKEKRETATLKCYPIPRHDTVYWYQQGPGQDPQFLISFYEKMQSDKGSIPDRFSAQQFSDYHSELNMSSLELGDSALYFCASSLYWASGRTDTQYFGPGTRLTVL.

The V gene is TRBV11-2, the J gene TRBJ1-5; D gene unclear. Germline CDR1 reads SGHAT; CDR2 reads FQNNGV. V gave up 2 bases and J gave up 9 bases, with 11 bases separating them. The CDR3 runs to 13 residues. This CDR3 is CASSLSPFGPQHF. The CDR3 bases are TGTGCCAGCAGCTTAAGCCCCTTTGGGCCCCAGCATTTT.

The V gene is TRBV6-6, the J gene TRBJ2-2; TRBD2 might be the D (6 bases). V lost 8 bases and J 6 bases, leaving 13 bases between the germline ends. Germline V gene lookup returns CDR1 MNHNY and CDR2 SVGAGI (reference sequence). The CDR3 length is 13 residues. For the CDR3, the DNA is TGTGCCAGCTGGAGGAGGGCCTCCGGGGAGCTGTTTTTT. This codes for CASWRRASGELFF.

This chain uses TRBV19 with TRBJ1-6, with 9 bases identical to TRBD1. V lost 7 bases to trimming and J lost 5 bases; unmatched junction nucleotides: 6. The CDR3 sequence is 15 residues long. Germline assignment: CDR1 LNHDA and CDR2 SQIVND (reference sequence). The CDR3 spells CASTLGQGDNSPLHF. The DNA of the CDR3 is TGTGCCAGTACCCTGGGACAGGGAGATAATTCACCCCTCCACTTT.

The chain links TRBV25-1 to TRBJ1-5; D is ambiguous. The CDR3 loop spans 13 amino acids. CDR1 is MGHDK and CDR2 is SYGVNS in the germline V gene. With 1 base removed from V and 4 bases from J, the gap between germline ends came to 5 bases. The CDR3 is CASSEWENQPQHF. DNA for the CDR3: TGTGCCAGCAGTGAATGGGAGAATCAGCCCCAGCATTTT.